Sequencing of this TCR beta chain was carried out in a study of shared clonotypes between healthy human individuals. V lost 0 bases and J lost 7, with 17 bases in between. CDR1 is KGHSH and CDR2 is LQKENI in the germline V gene. The CDR3 length is 16 residues. Measured with immunoSEQ multiplex PCR; TCRdb has only the in-frame clones, and not every one. Of approximately 2.5 million clones in the sample, roughly 93% were seen once. The chain combines TRBV18 with TRBJ2-3; maybe TRBD2 (5 bases). The sample taken for sequencing was naive CD4+ T cells from PBMCs. Documented subset: CD45RA+ positively selected. This TCR came from a man aged 18 to 29 in good health. Some clones in this sample may be carry-over from other donors' samples. Here the CDR3 DNA reads TGTGCCAGCTCACCACCGGGGAGCGTACCCGGGAATACGCAGTATTTT. It yields the protein CASSPPGSVPGNTQYF.